This entry features one TCR beta chain sequence. This sample is drawn from a study of T cell changes during pregnancy in multiple sclerosis. Data came from immunoSEQ multiplex PCR; TCRdb stores just in-frame clones and leaves some out. The sample contains 60,000 or so clones, around 90% of which appear only once. Germline loops: CDR1 SNHLY, CDR2 FYNNEI. V was clipped by 8 bases and J by 5 bases; unmatched bases: 2. CDR3 length equals 13 residues. This chain uses TRBV2 with TRBJ1-4, with 10 bases matching TRBD1. Here the sequenced sample was peripheral blood, taken in the second trimester of pregnancy. The receptor's source is a female donor in good health, enrolled as a control in a pregnancy study. CDR3 protein: CASSGQGNEKLFF. DNA of the CDR3: TGTGCCAGCTCGGGACAGGGGAATGAAAAACTGTTTTTT. Complete variable domain (other parts from reference TRBV2 and TRBJ1-4): EPEVTQTPSHQVTQMGQEVILRCVPISNHLYFYWYRQILGQKVEFLVSFYNNEISEKSEIFDDQFSVERPDGSNFTLKIRSTKLEDSAMYFCASSGQGNEKLFFGSGTQLSVL.